This TCR beta chain was sequenced in a study of CXCR3-negative and CXCR3-positive naive CD8 T cells. 5' RACE that incorporated UMI labels was used to prepare the TRB cDNA libraries. TCRdb re-analyzed the 5' RACE reads; it lists each CDR3 protein once, without DNA. This table holds about 130,000 distinct CDR3 sequences. The sorting of each CD8+ T cell subset was done in triplicate, at approximately 310,000 cells each. The germline V gene has CDR1 MGHRA and CDR2 YSYEKL. This CDR3 region has 17 residues. The sequence was collected from a human donor in good health. Some clones in this sample may be carry-over from other donors' samples. Specimen: naive CXCR3- CD8+ T cells from blood. As for subset: CD45RO-CCR7+CD27+CD95- naive CD8+ T cells lacking CXCR3 (TNR3-). The J gene is TRBJ2-2, the V gene TRBV4-1. CDR3 sequence: CASSQDPSGANTGELFF.